Listed below are T cell receptor beta chains from one sample, sequenced in a study of T cell repertoires in ileal Crohn's disease. Sequencing used immunoSEQ multiplex PCR; TCRdb keeps in-frame clones, though not all of them. The sample shows roughly 31,000 clones, around three quarters of them seen only once. The sample taken for sequencing was ileal tissue. The receptors here all came from an adult with Crohn's disease. The CDR3 runs from the conserved cysteine through the conserved F or W. Fields, in order: clone size, V gene, D gene, J gene, CDR3 protein, CDR3 DNA. A D gene is named only where the DNA matches it firmly. A row's size may be missing; if present it is once, few, many or a size class.

clone_size: .; v_call: TRBV10-3; d_call: TRBD1; j_call: TRBJ2-1; cdr3_aa: CATRGTGLYNEQFF; cdr3_nt: TGTGCCACCCGCGGGACAGGGCTTTACAATGAGCAGTTCTTC
clone_size: .; v_call: TRBV5-1; d_call: .; j_call: TRBJ2-7; cdr3_aa: CASSLGQPPNEQYF; cdr3_nt: TGCGCCAGCAGCTTGGGACAGCCCCCCAACGAGCAGTACTTC
clone_size: .; v_call: TRBV6-4; d_call: TRBD2; j_call: TRBJ2-3; cdr3_aa: CASPEEKAGEFGTQYF; cdr3_nt: TGTGCCAGCCCTGAGGAGAAAGCGGGGGAATTTGGTACGCAGTATTTT
clone_size: .; v_call: TRBV25-1; d_call: .; j_call: TRBJ2-1; cdr3_aa: CASSSTLGWPNEQFF; cdr3_nt: TGTGCCAGCAGCAGTACTTTGGGCTGGCCCAATGAGCAGTTCTTC
clone_size: .; v_call: TRBV29-1; d_call: .; j_call: TRBJ2-6; cdr3_aa: CSVEQTGANVLTF; cdr3_nt: TGCAGCGTTGAACAAACTGGGGCCAACGTCCTGACTTTC
clone_size: .; v_call: TRBV2; d_call: TRBD2; j_call: TRBJ2-5; cdr3_aa: CASSLIGGGPQETQYF; cdr3_nt: TGTGCCAGCAGTCTCATTGGCGGGGGGCCCCAAGAGACCCAGTACTTC
clone_size: .; v_call: TRBV27; d_call: .; j_call: TRBJ2-1; cdr3_aa: CASSLSGRDNEQFF; cdr3_nt: TGTGCCAGCAGTTTAAGTGGCAGGGACAATGAGCAGTTCTTC
clone_size: .; v_call: TRBV5-1; d_call: .; j_call: TRBJ1-3; cdr3_aa: CASSLAGYGNTIYF; cdr3_nt: TGCGCCAGCAGCTTGGCGGGGTATGGAAACACCATATATTTT
clone_size: .; v_call: TRBV30; d_call: .; j_call: TRBJ2-7; cdr3_aa: CAWSVLYEQYF; cdr3_nt: TGTGCCTGGAGTGTACTCTACGAGCAGTACTTC
clone_size: few; v_call: TRBV5-1; d_call: .; j_call: TRBJ2-5; cdr3_aa: CASSLEVGAETQYF; cdr3_nt: TGCGCCAGCAGCTTGGAGGTAGGGGCAGAGACCCAGTACTTC
clone_size: .; v_call: TRBV11-3; d_call: TRBD1; j_call: TRBJ2-7; cdr3_aa: CASSPGQEAYEQYF; cdr3_nt: TGTGCCAGCAGCCCGGGACAGGAAGCCTACGAGCAGTACTTC
clone_size: few; v_call: TRBV9; d_call: .; j_call: TRBJ1-2; cdr3_aa: CASSVGPGVYGYTF; cdr3_nt: TGTGCCAGCAGCGTAGGGCCGGGAGTTTATGGCTACACCTTC
clone_size: .; v_call: TRBV5-1; d_call: .; j_call: TRBJ1-2; cdr3_aa: CASSLVDRPNYGYTF; cdr3_nt: TGCGCCAGCAGCTTAGTCGACAGACCTAACTATGGCTACACCTTC
clone_size: .; v_call: TRBV6-5; d_call: TRBD2; j_call: TRBJ2-3; cdr3_aa: CASKERGRPDTQYF; cdr3_nt: TGTGCCAGCAAAGAGCGGGGTCGGCCAGATACGCAGTATTTT
clone_size: few; v_call: TRBV30; d_call: .; j_call: TRBJ1-1; cdr3_aa: CAGGNMNTEAFF; cdr3_nt: TGTGCCGGAGGGAACATGAACACTGAAGCTTTCTTT
clone_size: .; v_call: TRBV5-1; d_call: .; j_call: TRBJ2-3; cdr3_aa: CASSLSTTLDTQYF; cdr3_nt: TGCGCCAGCAGCTTGAGTACTACCCTAGATACGCAGTATTTT
clone_size: once; v_call: TRBV7-2; d_call: .; j_call: TRBJ2-7; cdr3_aa: CASSLLGQAYEQYF; cdr3_nt: TGTGCCAGCAGCTTACTTGGCCAGGCCTACGAGCAGTACTTC
clone_size: few; v_call: TRBV11-2; d_call: TRBD1; j_call: TRBJ1-1; cdr3_aa: CASSLRNPGTGAEAFF; cdr3_nt: TGTGCCAGCAGCCTAAGAAACCCCGGGACAGGGGCTGAAGCTTTCTTT
clone_size: once; v_call: TRBV5-1; d_call: TRBD2; j_call: TRBJ2-5; cdr3_aa: CASTREGVSRGETQYF; cdr3_nt: TGCGCCAGCACCCGGGAGGGTGTTAGCAGAGGAGAGACCCAGTACTTC
clone_size: .; v_call: TRBV10-1; d_call: TRBD1; j_call: TRBJ2-2; cdr3_aa: CATETGFTTGELFF; cdr3_nt: TGCGCCACCGAGACAGGGTTCACGACCGGGGAGCTGTTTTTT
clone_size: .; v_call: TRBV18; d_call: .; j_call: TRBJ2-5; cdr3_aa: CASSPPSREETQYF; cdr3_nt: TGTGCCAGCTCACCACCGAGCAGGGAAGAGACCCAGTACTTC
clone_size: once; v_call: TRBV7-9; d_call: .; j_call: TRBJ2-1; cdr3_aa: CASSSSRLNNEQFF; cdr3_nt: TGTGCCAGCAGCTCTAGCCGGCTTAACAATGAGCAGTTCTTC
clone_size: .; v_call: TRBV15; d_call: TRBD1; j_call: TRBJ1-5; cdr3_aa: CATSRDDREDQPQHF; cdr3_nt: TGTGCCACCAGCAGAGATGACAGGGAGGATCAGCCCCAGCATTTT
clone_size: .; v_call: TRBV2; d_call: TRBD1; j_call: TRBJ1-5; cdr3_aa: CASTPDRDQPQHF; cdr3_nt: TGTGCCAGCACTCCAGACAGGGATCAGCCCCAGCATTTT
clone_size: .; v_call: TRBV4-3; d_call: TRBD2; j_call: TRBJ2-5; cdr3_aa: CASSQDRLAGLTQYF; cdr3_nt: TGCGCCAGCAGCCAAGATCGGTTAGCGGGGTTGACCCAGTACTTC
clone_size: .; v_call: TRBV7-9; d_call: .; j_call: TRBJ1-2; cdr3_aa: CASSLEGAPNYGYTF; cdr3_nt: TGTGCCAGCAGCTTAGAAGGGGCGCCCAACTATGGCTACACCTTC
clone_size: .; v_call: TRBV21-1; d_call: .; j_call: TRBJ2-2; cdr3_aa: CASTDRGQTGELFF; cdr3_nt: TGTGCCAGCACCGACAGGGGGCAGACCGGGGAGCTGTTTTTT
clone_size: .; v_call: TRBV9; d_call: TRBD2; j_call: TRBJ2-7; cdr3_aa: CASSATSGSYEQYF; cdr3_nt: TGTGCCAGCAGCGCGACTAGCGGGAGCTACGAGCAGTACTTC
clone_size: .; v_call: TRBV6-5; d_call: TRBD2; j_call: TRBJ2-2; cdr3_aa: CASSYLTSGRPGELFF; cdr3_nt: TGTGCCAGCAGTTACCTTACTAGCGGGAGGCCCGGGGAGCTGTTTTTT
clone_size: .; v_call: TRBV9; d_call: .; j_call: TRBJ2-5; cdr3_aa: CASSIGTSFQETQYF; cdr3_nt: TGTGCCAGCAGCATAGGGACATCCTTCCAAGAGACCCAGTACTTC
clone_size: .; v_call: TRBV4-3; d_call: .; j_call: TRBJ1-6; cdr3_aa: CASSQDRWAAYNSPLHF; cdr3_nt: TGCGCCAGCAGCCAAGATCGGTGGGCCGCCTATAATTCACCCCTCCACTTT
clone_size: .; v_call: TRBV9; d_call: TRBD2; j_call: TRBJ2-3; cdr3_aa: CASSPPGLAGGTDTQYF; cdr3_nt: TGTGCCAGCAGCCCTCCTGGACTAGCGGGGGGCACAGATACGCAGTATTTT
clone_size: .; v_call: TRBV5-1; d_call: TRBD2; j_call: TRBJ2-3; cdr3_aa: CASSFTGGPGDTQYF; cdr3_nt: TGCGCCAGCAGTTTTACGGGAGGGCCGGGAGATACGCAGTATTTT
clone_size: few; v_call: TRBV21-1; d_call: .; j_call: TRBJ2-7; cdr3_aa: CASTIHGRAYEQYF; cdr3_nt: TGTGCCAGCACCATTCACGGCAGGGCCTACGAGCAGTACTTC
clone_size: few; v_call: TRBV6-5; d_call: .; j_call: TRBJ1-2; cdr3_aa: CASSSLGQIYGYTF; cdr3_nt: TGTGCCAGCAGTTCCCTGGGGCAGATCTATGGCTACACCTTC
clone_size: .; v_call: TRBV7-3; d_call: TRBD1; j_call: TRBJ2-5; cdr3_aa: CASSPGTDRETQYF; cdr3_nt: TGTGCCAGCAGCCCAGGGACAGATCGGGAGACCCAGTACTTC
clone_size: .; v_call: TRBV5-1; d_call: .; j_call: TRBJ2-1; cdr3_aa: CASSFVGAHNEQFF; cdr3_nt: TGCGCCAGCAGCTTTGTAGGGGCCCACAATGAGCAGTTCTTC
clone_size: .; v_call: TRBV2; d_call: TRBD2; j_call: TRBJ2-5; cdr3_aa: CASTGTSGQETQYF; cdr3_nt: TGTGCCAGCACTGGGACTAGCGGGCAGGAGACCCAGTACTTC
clone_size: .; v_call: TRBV11-2; d_call: .; j_call: TRBJ2-7; cdr3_aa: CASNSNLGYEQYF; cdr3_nt: TGTGCCAGCAACTCGAACCTAGGTTACGAGCAGTACTTC
clone_size: .; v_call: TRBV20-1; d_call: .; j_call: TRBJ1-2; cdr3_aa: CSARDYWGYTF; cdr3_nt: TGCAGTGCTAGAGATTACTGGGGCTACACCTTC
clone_size: .; v_call: TRBV6-5; d_call: TRBD1; j_call: TRBJ2-7; cdr3_aa: CASSYSTGGSGEQYF; cdr3_nt: TGTGCCAGCAGTTACTCGACAGGGGGCTCGGGCGAGCAGTACTTC
clone_size: .; v_call: TRBV29-1; d_call: TRBD1; j_call: TRBJ1-6; cdr3_aa: CSVRTGTDVDSPLHF; cdr3_nt: TGCAGCGTAAGGACAGGGACGGATGTTGATTCACCCCTCCACTTT
clone_size: once; v_call: TRBV4-2; d_call: TRBD1; j_call: TRBJ1-3; cdr3_aa: CASSQDGDRAGNTIYF; cdr3_nt: TGTGCCAGCAGCCAAGATGGGGACAGGGCTGGAAACACCATATATTTT
clone_size: .; v_call: TRBV11-3; d_call: .; j_call: TRBJ2-1; cdr3_aa: CASSAQDGAYNEQFF; cdr3_nt: TGTGCCAGCAGCGCACAGGATGGGGCATACAATGAGCAGTTCTTC
clone_size: .; v_call: TRBV4-3; d_call: TRBD1; j_call: TRBJ1-2; cdr3_aa: CASSPTGDGYGYTF; cdr3_nt: TGCGCCAGCAGCCCGACAGGGGATGGGTATGGCTACACCTTC
clone_size: .; v_call: TRBV7-2; d_call: .; j_call: TRBJ1-1; cdr3_aa: CASSLVGGGTEAFF; cdr3_nt: TGTGCCAGCAGCTTAGTAGGGGGTGGGACTGAAGCTTTCTTT
clone_size: .; v_call: TRBV9; d_call: TRBD1; j_call: TRBJ1-6; cdr3_aa: CASSGGTGGNSPLHF; cdr3_nt: TGTGCCAGCAGCGGAGGGACAGGGGGGAATTCACCCCTCCACTTT
clone_size: .; v_call: TRBV29-1; d_call: TRBD2; j_call: TRBJ2-1; cdr3_aa: CSVASGTDSYNEQFF; cdr3_nt: TGCAGCGTTGCTAGCGGGACAGACTCCTACAATGAGCAGTTCTTC
clone_size: few; v_call: TRBV18; d_call: TRBD1; j_call: TRBJ2-5; cdr3_aa: CASSPDRGGETQYF; cdr3_nt: TGTGCCAGCTCACCCGACAGGGGTGGGGAGACCCAGTACTTC
clone_size: .; v_call: TRBV5-6; d_call: TRBD1; j_call: TRBJ1-1; cdr3_aa: CASSLDRGGETFF; cdr3_nt: TGTGCCAGCAGCTTGGACAGGGGAGGCGAAACTTTCTTT
clone_size: .; v_call: TRBV2; d_call: .; j_call: TRBJ1-6; cdr3_aa: CASSTTGLGGGSPLHF; cdr3_nt: TGTGCCAGCAGTACGACTGGGTTGGGCGGCGGGTCACCCCTCCACTTT
clone_size: .; v_call: TRBV6-4; d_call: .; j_call: TRBJ1-2; cdr3_aa: CACSSSGCKGRCGYTF; cdr3_nt: TGTGCCTGCTCCTCGAGCGGGTGTAAAGGTAGGTGTGGCTACACCTTC
clone_size: .; v_call: TRBV20-1; d_call: .; j_call: TRBJ1-2; cdr3_aa: CSARAGVGYTF; cdr3_nt: TGCAGTGCTAGAGCAGGGGTTGGCTACACCTTC
clone_size: .; v_call: TRBV5-1; d_call: TRBD1; j_call: TRBJ2-5; cdr3_aa: CASSLGDRGLQETQYF; cdr3_nt: TGCGCCAGCAGCTTGGGGGACAGGGGTCTCCAAGAGACCCAGTACTTC
clone_size: .; v_call: TRBV5-6; d_call: TRBD1; j_call: TRBJ1-1; cdr3_aa: CASSFMDRVLRGTEAFF; cdr3_nt: TGTGCCAGCAGCTTTATGGACAGGGTTCTACGGGGGACTGAAGCTTTCTTT
clone_size: .; v_call: TRBV5-4; d_call: .; j_call: TRBJ1-1; cdr3_aa: CASSTTENTEAFF; cdr3_nt: TGTGCCAGCAGCACGACAGAGAACACTGAAGCTTTCTTT
clone_size: .; v_call: TRBV5-1; d_call: .; j_call: TRBJ1-4; cdr3_aa: CASSLEGQGKNEKLFF; cdr3_nt: TGCGCCAGCAGCTTGGAGGGGCAGGGGAAGAATGAAAAACTGTTTTTT